This T cell receptor beta chain was retrieved from a study of cytomegalovirus exposure and HLA in healthy donors. Study at large: Both the roughly 120 validation repertoires and the 550 to 750 first-cohort repertoires used the same platform, as reported by a later analysis. Overall study results and limits: Cytomegalovirus status was reportedly diagnosed by the classifier with high sensitivity and specificity. Researchers catalogued over 150 TCR beta chains as cytomegalovirus-associated.

Clones were sequenced by immunoSEQ multiplex PCR, and TCRdb holds only the in-frame ones, with some missing. The sample holds about 280,000 clones; 80% to 90% are singletons and the top ten take around 1%. This CDR3 spans 15 amino acids. Germline V gene data show CDR1 as SGHRS and CDR2 as YFSETQ. For this clone: Antigen specificity is unknown. At one of its ends the junction is not consistent with the germline gene, which may arise from a read error.

This TCR was recovered from a woman aged 18-29 years in good health and CMV-seronegative. The rearrangement uses TRBV5-1 and TRBJ2-1; the D gene is possibly TRBD1 (5 bases). Material for sequencing was PBMCs. The DNA of the CDR3 is TGCGCCAGCAGATTGGACATGGGCCAACACAATGAGCAGTTCTTC. Protein sequence: CASRLDMGQHNEQFF.